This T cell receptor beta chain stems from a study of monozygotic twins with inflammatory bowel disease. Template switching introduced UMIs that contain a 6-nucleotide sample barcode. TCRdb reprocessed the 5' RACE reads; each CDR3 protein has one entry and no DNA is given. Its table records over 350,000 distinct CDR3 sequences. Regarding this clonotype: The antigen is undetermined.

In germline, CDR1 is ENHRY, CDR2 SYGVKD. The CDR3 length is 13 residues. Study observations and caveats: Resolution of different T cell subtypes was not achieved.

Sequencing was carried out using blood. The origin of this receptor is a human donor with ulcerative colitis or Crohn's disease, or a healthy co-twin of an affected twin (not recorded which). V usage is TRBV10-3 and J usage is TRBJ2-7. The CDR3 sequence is CAIKRNVSYEQYF.